This T cell receptor (beta chain) was sequenced during a study of T cell responses to AZD1222 COVID-19 vaccine. The CDR3 is 15 amino acids. The germline gives CDR1 SGHKS, CDR2 YYEKEE (reference sequence). V was clipped by 2 bases and J by 6 bases; unmatched bases: 3. Study-wide results and caveats: Donors were chiefly white British, with a greater number of females, and clonal diversity was perhaps underestimated.

Remarks on this clone: Antigen unknown.

Assay: immunoSEQ multiplex PCR; the TCRdb copy retains only in-frame clones and omits some. The sample lists 100,000 to 150,000 clones; 85% to 95% were seen once. The chain recombines TRBV5-5 with TRBJ1-4; 11 positions match TRBD1. The clonotype originates from an adult in good health. The sample was peripheral blood, taken on day 0 of AZD1222 vaccination. The CDR3 DNA reads as TGTGCCAGCAGCTTATGGGGACAGGGGGATGAAAAACTGTTTTTT. Amino acids: CASSLWGQGDEKLFF. Complete variable domain (other parts from reference TRBV5-5 and TRBJ1-4): DAGVTQSPTHLIKTRGQQVTLRCSPISGHKSVSWYQQVLGQGPQFIFQYYEKEERGRGNFPDRFSARQFPNYSSELNVNALLLGDSALYLCASSLWGQGDEKLFFGSGTQLSVL.